Below, 24 T cell receptor beta chains from the same sample are listed, as sequenced in a study of blood T cell repertoires in COVID-19 (TCRdb year 2020). The library was produced with the immunoSEQ multiplex PCR assay. The table comes from immuneACCESS by way of TCRdb, which keeps in-frame sequences with V and J called. Part of the clones is missing from these tables; in studies checked, under half for an unresolved V gene and the rest for unknown reasons. The sample yields about 210,000 clones; around 76% were counted once. Of the sample, roughly 8% falls within the top ten clones. The sequenced material came from peripheral blood. Receptor source: a woman in her fifties or sixties with COVID-19, enrolled during active disease.

The J gene is TRBJ1-4, the V gene TRBV28; D not resolved. Germline V gene sequence: CDR1 MDHEN, CDR2 SYDVKM. The CDR3 loop spans 12 amino acids. V lost 6 bases, J lost 5 bases, and 7 bases lay in between. The CDR3 DNA reads TGTGCCAGCAGCCTTCCGAATGAAAAACTGTTTTTT. Translated: CASSLPNEKLFF.

The chain is built from TRBV7-3 and TRBJ1-2; 9 bases match TRBD1. Germline trimming cut 5 bases from V and 5 bases from J; bases unmatched to any gene: 9. Germline CDR1 is SGHTA and CDR2 is FQGTGA. This CDR3 region has 15 residues. CDR3 region: CASSRTGESGYGYTF. The CDR3 DNA follows: TGTGCCAGCAGCCGGACAGGGGAATCGGGGTATGGCTACACCTTC.

The rearrangement uses TRBV5-1 and TRBJ2-6; the D gene is possibly TRBD2 (6 bases). With 0 bases removed from V and 0 bases from J, the gap between germline ends came to 10 bases. The germline CDR1 and CDR2 sequences are SGHRS and YFSETQ. There are 17 residues in the CDR3. CDR3 coding DNA: TGCGCCAGCAGCTTGGCGGGGACTGCCTCTGGGGCCAACGTCCTGACTTTC. Its protein product is CASSLAGTASGANVLTF. Filled out from reference TRBV5-1 and TRBJ2-6, the complete variable domain reads KAGVTQTPRYLIKTRGQQVTLSCSPISGHRSVSWYQQTPGQGLQFLFEYFSETQRNKGNFPGRFSGRQFSNSRSEMNVSTLELGDSALYLCASSLAGTASGANVLTFGAGSRLTVL.

The chain couples TRBV5-1 to TRBJ1-1; 12 bases agree with TRBD1. Unmatched junction bases numbered 7, after V lost 3 bases and J lost 4 bases. The CDR3 runs 16 residues. The germline CDR1 and CDR2 sequences are SGHRS and YFSETQ. CDR3 in DNA: TGCGCCAGCAGCTCCGGGACAGGGGGCTCGGGCACTGAAGCTTTCTTT. Residues: CASSSGTGGSGTEAFF.

The chain recombines TRBV6-4 with TRBJ2-2; D may be TRBD1 (6 bases). This CDR3 has 14 residues. Germline CDR1 and CDR2: MRHNA and SNTAGT. Trimming shortened V by 8 bases and J by 0 bases, and 10 bases separated the two germline ends. The CDR3 bases are TGTGCCAGCTCACAGGGTCCGAACACCGGGGAGCTGTTTTTT. Protein product: CASSQGPNTGELFF.

The chain employs TRBV7-3 and TRBJ2-2; 9 positions agree with TRBD2. CDR3 size: 17 residues. The V and J ends lost 0 bases and 5 bases, in that order; junction bases with no gene match: 7. From germline, CDR1 is SGHTA and CDR2 FQGTGA. The DNA for the CDR3 is TGTGCCAGCAGCTTAACCGGCGGGAGGGCCGGAACCGGGGAGCTGTTTTTT. Protein product: CASSLTGGRAGTGELFF. Variable domain in full (rest from reference TRBV7-3 and TRBJ2-2): GAGVSQTPSNKVTEKGKYVELRCDPISGHTALYWYRQSLGQGPEFLIYFQGTGAADDSGLPNDRFFAVRPEGSVSTLKIQRTERGDSAVYLCASSLTGGRAGTGELFFGEGSRLTVL.

The chain carries TRBV7-3 and TRBJ2-2; 13 bases align to TRBD2. CDR3 length: 17 residues. Germline V CDR1 and CDR2: SGHTA, FQGTGA. The J segment lost 2 bases and the V segment lost 5 bases, leaving 5 bases of the junction unmatched. The CDR3 protein is CASSRTSGRDNTGELFF. The CDR3 DNA reads as TGTGCCAGCAGCAGGACTAGCGGGAGAGATAACACCGGGGAGCTGTTTTTT. The full variable domain, in which reference TRBV7-3 and TRBJ2-2 provide the parts outside the CDR3, is GAGVSQTPSNKVTEKGKYVELRCDPISGHTALYWYRQSLGQGPEFLIYFQGTGAADDSGLPNDRFFAVRPEGSVSTLKIQRTERGDSAVYLCASSRTSGRDNTGELFFGEGSRLTVL.

The chain couples TRBV3-1 (or the pseudogene TRBV3-2) to TRBJ1-1; D is unresolved. Trimming pared 3 bases from V and 3 bases from J, leaving 8 bases between. The CDR3 runs 13 residues. The V gene's germline CDR1 is LGHDT and CDR2 YNNKEL (reference sequence). CDR3 sequence: CASSQAEDTEAFF. As DNA, the CDR3 is TGTGCCAGCAGCCAGGCAGAAGACACTGAAGCTTTCTTT.

This clone was found a few times. CDR3 in amino acids: CASSYSGGERRSQPQHF. The CDR3 DNA is TGTGCCAGCAGTTACTCAGGGGGTGAACGGAGAAGTCAGCCCCAGCATTTT. The gene calls are TRBV6-2 or TRBV6-3 and TRBJ1-5; D perhaps matches TRBD1 (6 bases). Trimming took 0 bases from V and 6 from J, leaving 18 bases between them. Germline CDR1 reads MNHEY; CDR2 reads SVGEGT. CDR3 length equals 17 residues.

The J gene is TRBJ1-6, the V gene TRBV19; D might be TRBD1 (6 bases). In germline, CDR1 is LNHDA, CDR2 SQIVND (reference sequence). The V end lost 4 bases, the J end lost 3 bases, and 10 bases lay between the germline ends. The CDR3 consists of 15 residues. CDR3 in amino acids: CASSSSDSYNSPLHF. CDR3 coding DNA: TGTGCCAGTAGTAGTTCGGACAGCTATAATTCACCCCTCCACTTT. Looking up the rest from reference TRBV19 and TRBJ1-6 gives the full variable domain: DGGITQSPKYLFRKEGQNVTLSCEQNLNHDAMYWYRQDPGQGLRLIYYSQIVNDFQKGDIAEGYSVSREKKESFPLTVTSAQKNPTAFYLCASSSSDSYNSPLHFGNGTRLTVT.

DNA for the CDR3: TGTGCCAGCAGTGACGACAGGTACCCCAACCCAACTGAAGCTTTCTTT. Its protein is CASSDDRYPNPTEAFF. This chain links TRBV28 with TRBJ1-1; D possibly corresponds to TRBD1 (6 bases). CDR1 and CDR2 (germline): MDHEN, SYDVKM. Between the trimmed V and J ends, which lost 5 bases and 5 bases, there was a span of 21 bases. The CDR3 totals 16 residues.

CDR3 protein: CASSAGGNYGYTF. In nucleotides, the CDR3 is TGTGCCAGCAGCGCGGGAGGGAACTATGGCTACACCTTC. This chain uses TRBV9 with TRBJ1-2; D is uncertain. The CDR3 spans 13 residues. Germline lookup yields CDR1 SGDLS and CDR2 YYNGEE. V gave up 3 bases and J gave up 2 bases, with 8 bases separating them.

The genes are TRBV7-9 and TRBJ2-1; 14 bases fit TRBD2. The CDR3 extends over 15 amino acids. Germline CDR1 reads SEHNR; CDR2 reads FQNEAQ (reference sequence). Losses at the gene ends were 5 bases for V and 7 bases for J; bases not matched to a gene: 4. The CDR3 DNA reads as TGTGCCAGCAGCCCGGGACTAGCGGGAGATAATGAGCAGTTCTTC. It encodes CASSPGLAGDNEQFF.

This chain connects TRBV19 to TRBJ2-3; 12 bases match TRBD2. Germline lookup yields CDR1 LNHDA and CDR2 SQIVND (reference sequence). The CDR3 spans 15 residues. V lost 2 bases to trimming and J lost 5 bases; unmatched junction nucleotides: 2. CDR3 region: CASSILAGGIDTQYF. The DNA of the CDR3 is TGTGCCAGTAGTATACTAGCGGGAGGGATAGATACGCAGTATTTT.

The chain carries TRBV5-1 and TRBJ2-7; 9 positions agree with TRBD1. The CDR3 is made up of 13 amino acids. Losses at the gene ends were 4 bases for V and 7 bases for J; bases not matched to a gene: 6. Germline assignment: CDR1 SGHRS and CDR2 YFSETQ. CDR3 coding DNA: TGCGCCAGCAGCCTTGGGACAGGGTGGGAGCAGTACGTC. As protein: CASSLGTGWEQYV.

The chain links TRBV6-6 to TRBJ2-1, with D perhaps matching TRBD2 (5 bases). CDR3 size: 11 residues. Trimming removed 6 bases at V and 7 bases at J, with 7 bases between. The germline gives CDR1 MNHNY, CDR2 SVGAGI (reference sequence). This chain's CDR3 is CASSGKNEQFF. The CDR3 nucleotides read TGTGCCAGCAGCGGGAAAAATGAGCAGTTCTTC.

The V call is TRBV28, the J call TRBJ2-4, with 7 bases that match TRBD1. Germline V gene sequence: CDR1 MDHEN, CDR2 SYDVKM. V trimming: 6 bases; J trimming: 2 bases; junction bases outside the gene matches: 7. This CDR3 contains 15 residues. In DNA form, the CDR3 reads TGTGCCAGCAGCCTCCCGGGACAGCCCAAAAACATTCAGTACTTC. Translating gives CASSLPGQPKNIQYF. The full variable domain, its missing parts supplied by reference TRBV28 and TRBJ2-4, is DVKVTQSSRYLVKRTGEKVFLECVQDMDHENMFWYRQDPGLGLRLIYFSYDVKMKEKGDIPEGYSVSREKKERFSLILESASTNQTSMYLCASSLPGQPKNIQYFGAGTRLSVL.

The J gene is TRBJ2-2, the V gene TRBV7-2; D might be TRBD2 (6 bases). Trimming removed 5 bases from V and 13 bases from J, with 23 bases in between. Germline CDR1 is SGHTA and CDR2 is FQGNSA. The CDR3 has 15 amino acids. CDR3 DNA: TGTGCCAGCAGCCAGAACGGGGGAATCCGTGTTGGGCTGTTTTTT. This gives the protein CASSQNGGIRVGLFF.

CDR3 sequence: CASSFVGAPGELFF. The CDR3 DNA reads as TGCGCCAGCAGCTTTGTTGGGGCTCCCGGGGAGCTGTTTTTT. The chain uses TRBV5-1 and TRBJ2-2; D is possibly TRBD1 (5 bases). Germline lookup yields CDR1 SGHRS and CDR2 YFSETQ. Trimming took off 2 bases at V and 6 bases at J, with 11 bases between the two ends. The CDR3 extends over 14 amino acids.

This clone was counted a single time. The chain links TRBV10-3 to TRBJ2-1; 12 bases are a match to TRBD2. J was trimmed by 0 bases and V by 3 bases; bases with no gene match: 6. This CDR3 region has 18 residues. CDR1 is ENHRY, CDR2 SYGVKD, per germline. The CDR3 DNA is TGTGCCATCAGTGATACTAGCGGGAGGACTCGCTCCTACAATGAGCAGTTCTTC. Protein product: CAISDTSGRTRSYNEQFF.

This clone was picked up one time. This chain links TRBV19 with TRBJ2-7, with a weak D call TRBD1 (6 bases). V lost 3 bases to trimming and J lost 2 bases, with 8 bases between them. Germline V gene lookup returns CDR1 LNHDA and CDR2 SQIVND (reference sequence). This CDR3 contains 13 residues. The DNA of the CDR3 is TGTGCCAGTAGTATCAGGGGACCCTACGAGCAGTACTTC. This codes for CASSIRGPYEQYF. The full variable domain, with the rest looked up from reference TRBV19 and TRBJ2-7, is DGGITQSPKYLFRKEGQNVTLSCEQNLNHDAMYWYRQDPGQGLRLIYYSQIVNDFQKGDIAEGYSVSREKKESFPLTVTSAQKNPTAFYLCASSIRGPYEQYFGPGTRLTVT.

The chain has TRBV19 and TRBJ1-2, with TRBD1 matching 9 bases. CDR3 length: 14 residues. Germline CDR1 reads LNHDA; CDR2 reads SQIVND (reference sequence). V lost 5 bases and J lost 2; bases outside the gene matches: 3. CDR3 nucleotide sequence: TGTGCCAGTAGTTCGGGACAGGGAAACTATGGCTACACCTTC. It is translated as CASSSGQGNYGYTF. Full variable domain (outside the CDR3, taken from reference TRBV19 and TRBJ1-2): DGGITQSPKYLFRKEGQNVTLSCEQNLNHDAMYWYRQDPGQGLRLIYYSQIVNDFQKGDIAEGYSVSREKKESFPLTVTSAQKNPTAFYLCASSSGQGNYGYTFGSGTRLTVV.

V gene TRBV18 combines with J gene TRBJ2-5, with a weak D call TRBD1 (6 bases). V was clipped by 3 bases and J by 1 base, with 9 bases between them. Germline V gives CDR1 KGHSH, CDR2 LQKENI. CDR3 size: 14 residues. CDR3 sequence: CASSPQGIQETQYF. The CDR3, as DNA: TGTGCCAGCTCACCTCAGGGGATCCAAGAGACCCAGTACTTC. The full variable domain, with the rest looked up from reference TRBV18 and TRBJ2-5, is NAGVMQNPRHLVRRRGQEARLRCSPMKGHSHVYWYRQLPEEGLKFMVYLQKENIIDESGMPKERFSAEFPKEGPSILRIQQVVRGDSAAYFCASSPQGIQETQYFGPGTRLLVL.

The chain recombines TRBV19 with TRBJ2-1; D gene uncertain. CDR1 is LNHDA, CDR2 SQIVND, per germline (reference sequence). V was clipped by 3 bases and J by 9 bases, with 15 bases between them. This CDR3 has 14 amino acids. CDR3 sequence reads: CASSIERRFSEQFF. For the CDR3, the DNA is TGTGCCAGTAGTATCGAGCGACGATTTAGTGAGCAGTTCTTC.